This T cell receptor beta chain is drawn from a study of human T cells and chemical hapten exposure. CDR1 and CDR2 from the germline V gene are SGHDN and FVKESK. The CDR3 has 16 amino acids. V gave up 1 base and J gave up 0 bases; unmatched junction bases: 5. Study-level points and caveats: Expanded TCRs created a significantly greater count of big CDR3 similarity clusters than controls did.

The time point was: patch test 2, 6 weeks after DPC sensitization. Described treatment: therapeutic diphenylcyclopropenone sensitization with weekly scalp DPC. Extraction yielded total RNA from whole blood (unfractionated). Individual cDNA molecules had unique molecular identifiers attached to them by the library. In TCRdb, the RACE reads were re-called with MiXCR into one record per CDR3 protein. Counted here are roughly 92,000 distinct CDR3 sequences, more than 9.5% occurring once; the ten biggest clones make up 2.5% to 4%. As concerns this clonotype: As yet, its antigen is unknown.

V usage is TRBV14 and J usage is TRBJ1-1; TRBD1 matches at 7 bases. The source of this sequence is a woman aged 40 to 50 with alopecia areata. Some clones in this sample may be carry-over from other donors' samples. Sequencing used whole blood, obtained in connection with sensitization to the hapten diphenylcyclopropenone (DPC). CDR3 nucleotides: TGTGCCAGCAGCCAAGGGGCCGGGACAGTGAACACTGAAGCTTTCTTT. Encoded protein: CASSQGAGTVNTEAFF.